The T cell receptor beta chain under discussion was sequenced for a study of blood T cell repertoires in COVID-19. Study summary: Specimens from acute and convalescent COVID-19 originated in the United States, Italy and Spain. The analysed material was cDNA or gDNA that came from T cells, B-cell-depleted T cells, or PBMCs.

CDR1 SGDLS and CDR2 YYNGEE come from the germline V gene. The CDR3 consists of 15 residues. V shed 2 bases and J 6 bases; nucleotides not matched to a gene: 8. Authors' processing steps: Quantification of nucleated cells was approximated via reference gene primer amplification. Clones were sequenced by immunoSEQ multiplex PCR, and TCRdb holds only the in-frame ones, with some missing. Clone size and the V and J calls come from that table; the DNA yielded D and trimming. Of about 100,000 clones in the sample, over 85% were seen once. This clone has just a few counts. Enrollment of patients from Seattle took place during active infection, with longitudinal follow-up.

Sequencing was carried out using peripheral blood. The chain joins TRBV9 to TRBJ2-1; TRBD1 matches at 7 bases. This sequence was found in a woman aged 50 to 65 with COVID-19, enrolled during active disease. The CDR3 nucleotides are TGTGCCAGCAGCGTTAGGGACAGTGGGATCAATGAGCAGTTCTTC. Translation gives CASSVRDSGINEQFF.